What follows are 7 T cell receptor beta chains derived from one specimen sequenced in a study of CD8 T cells in ankylosing spondylitis. Study findings and constraints: Ankylosing spondylitis blood appeared to be characterized by a TCR beta motif of under ten highly homologous variants.

No antigen has been identified for these receptors. TCRdb itself ran the 5' RACE reads through MiXCR, one entry per CDR3 protein. The repertoire consists of around 540,000 distinct CDR3 sequences, with roughly 13% occurring once and the leading ten covering approximately 7%. The sequenced material came from blood, either unsorted or a sorted T cell fraction (not recorded which). These receptor sequences come from a male donor with ankylosing spondylitis.

This clonotype was observed a handful of times. The CDR3 nucleotides read TGTGCCAGCAGCAAGCAGAGTTCGGAGACCCAGTACTTC. Translated, it gives CASSKQSSETQYF. The chain has TRBV11-2 and TRBJ2-5; unclear D gene. V was clipped by 5 bases and J by 5 bases, with 12 bases between them. The CDR3 has 13 amino acids. CDR1 is SGHAT and CDR2 is FQNNGV in the germline V gene.

This clonotype has just a few counts. The gene calls are TRBV5-1 and TRBJ2-5; D possibly matches TRBD1 or TRBD2 (5 bases each). Germline CDR1 reads SGHRS; CDR2 reads YFSETQ. The germline V and J ends were trimmed by 2 bases and 1 base, with 15 bases remaining between them. This CDR3 has 16 amino acids. This CDR3 is CASSFAPAGAQETQYF. In DNA, the CDR3 is TGCGCCAGCAGCTTTGCCCCGGCCGGGGCCCAAGAGACCCAGTACTTC.

The chain joins TRBV6-1 to TRBJ2-5; D not certain. This CDR3 spans 15 amino acids. Germline V CDR1 and CDR2: MNHNS, SASEGT. The V gene lost 1 base and the J gene lost 4 bases, with 13 bases spanning the gap. CDR3: CASSEVMMGGETQYF. DNA for the CDR3: TGTGCCAGCAGTGAAGTGATGATGGGTGGAGAGACCCAGTACTTC.

In this sample, this clonotype turned up a few times. In DNA form, the CDR3 reads TGTGCCAGCAGCTATTCCGGGACTAGCGGCTCTGGGGCCAACGTCCTGACTTTC. Translating gives CASSYSGTSGSGANVLTF. J is TRBJ2-6 and V is TRBV3-1, with 11 bases identical to TRBD2. The CDR3 contains 18 residues. The J segment lost 0 bases and the V segment lost 5 bases, leaving 6 bases of the junction unmatched. CDR1 is LGHDT and CDR2 is YNNKEL in the germline V gene (reference sequence).

This clonotype was seen only a few times. The genes are TRBV15 and TRBJ1-2; D remains unclear. V gave up 0 bases and J gave up 4 bases, with 18 bases separating them. From germline, CDR1 is LNHNV and CDR2 YYDKDF (reference sequence). The CDR3 is 17 amino acids. The CDR3 DNA follows: TGTGCCACCAGCAGAGACGGCGAATCCGGGAGAACCTATGGCTACACCTTC. As protein: CATSRDGESGRTYGYTF.

This clonotype was counted a few times. V gene TRBV20-1 combines with J gene TRBJ2-3; 9 bases agree with TRBD1. The CDR3 extends over 16 amino acids. The trim removed 2 bases at V and 4 bases at J, leaving 10 bases unmatched. Germline loops: CDR1 DFQATT, CDR2 SNEGSKA (reference sequence). CDR3 region: CSARSGQGYYSDTQYF. CDR3 bases: TGCAGTGCTAGATCAGGACAGGGGTATTACTCAGATACGCAGTATTTT.

This rearrangement joins TRBV18 to TRBJ2-3, with 14 bases matching TRBD2. The germline gives CDR1 KGHSH, CDR2 LQKENI. This CDR3 is 17 amino acids long. V dropped 5 bases and J dropped 1; count of bases not matched to a gene: 5. CDR3 DNA sequence: TGTGCCAGCTCATCTGGGACTAGCGGGAGAGGCACAGATACGCAGTATTTT. It translates to CASSSGTSGRGTDTQYF.